Listed below are T cell receptor beta chains from one sample, sequenced in a study of tumor-infiltrating lymphocytes in glioblastoma multiforme. Each CDR3 protein is one row after TCRdb ran MiXCR on the multiplex PCR reads. The table has about 32,000 distinct CDR3 sequences, under 70% seen once; the top ten hold approximately 35%. The sequencing sample was made of brain tumor tissue. The receptor source for this set is a male donor with glioblastoma. CDR3s include the opening cysteine and the closing phenylalanine or tryptophan. The order of the fields is V gene, clone size, D gene, J gene, CDR3 DNA, CDR3 protein. A D gene is named only where the DNA matches it firmly. Size is omitted from some rows. Given values are once, few, many or a class for expanded clones.

v_gene: TRBV6-5
abundance: few
d_gene: NA
j_gene: TRBJ1-1
CDR3nt: TGTGCCAGCAGTGGGATAACGGTTGACACTGAAGCTTTCTTT
CDR3aa: CASSGITVDTEAFF

v_gene: TRBV4-2
abundance: NA
d_gene: NA
j_gene: TRBJ2-2
CDR3nt: TGTGCCAGCAGCCGGATCGGGGCAGCGAACACCGGGGAGCTGTTTTTT
CDR3aa: CASSRIGAANTGELFF

v_gene: TRBV5-1
abundance: many
d_gene: TRBD1
j_gene: TRBJ1-6
CDR3nt: TGCGCCAGCAGCCCCGGGACAGGGGGCCATTCACCCCTCCACTTT
CDR3aa: CASSPGTGGHSPLHF

v_gene: TRBV4-1
abundance: NA
d_gene: TRBD2
j_gene: TRBJ2-3
CDR3nt: TGCGCCAGCAGCCAAGTCGGGGGGAGTACAGATACGCAGTATTTT
CDR3aa: CASSQVGGSTDTQYF

v_gene: TRBV13
abundance: NA
d_gene: TRBD2
j_gene: TRBJ2-3
CDR3nt: TGTGCCAGAAGCCCGGGACTAGCGGGAGGGCCTACAGATACGCAGTATTTT
CDR3aa: CARSPGLAGGPTDTQYF

v_gene: TRBV7-9
abundance: NA
d_gene: NA
j_gene: TRBJ1-2
CDR3nt: TGTGCCAGCAGCTTAGCAAACAGTTTGGATGGCTACACCTTC
CDR3aa: CASSLANSLDGYTF

v_gene: TRBV4-1
abundance: once
d_gene: NA
j_gene: TRBJ1-1
CDR3nt: TGTGCCAGCAACCAAGATCGCTACAGGCAGAACAATGAAGCTTTCTTT
CDR3aa: CASNQDRYRQNNEAFF

v_gene: TRBV5-6
abundance: NA
d_gene: TRBD2
j_gene: TRBJ2-1
CDR3nt: TGTGCCAGCAGCTTGGTAGCGGGAGGGCCATGGGAGCAGTCCTTC
CDR3aa: CASSLVAGGPWEQSF

v_gene: TRBV29-1
abundance: many
d_gene: NA
j_gene: TRBJ1-3
CDR3nt: TGCAGCGTTCGGGAACGGGGAAACACCATATATTTT
CDR3aa: CSVRERGNTIYF

v_gene: TRBV6-2/TRBV6-3
abundance: once
d_gene: NA
j_gene: TRBJ2-7
CDR3nt: TGTGCCAGCAGCCGGGACGGGCCTATCCACGAGCAGTACTTC
CDR3aa: CASSRDGPIHEQYF

v_gene: TRBV6-6
abundance: medium-sized
d_gene: NA
j_gene: TRBJ1-5
CDR3nt: TGTGCCTCCTGGGGGGAGAGTCAGCCCCAGCATTTT
CDR3aa: CASWGESQPQHF

v_gene: TRBV6-1
abundance: NA
d_gene: NA
j_gene: TRBJ2-2
CDR3nt: TGTGCCAGCAGGCGGGACAGACTAACAGGGGAGCTGCTTTTT
CDR3aa: CASRRDRLTGELLF

v_gene: TRBV11-2
abundance: NA
d_gene: TRBD1
j_gene: TRBJ2-1
CDR3nt: TGTGCCAGCAGCCCGACCGACAGGGGGGCTTACAATGAGCAGTTCTTC
CDR3aa: CASSPTDRGAYNEQFF

v_gene: TRBV29-1
abundance: NA
d_gene: NA
j_gene: TRBJ1-1
CDR3nt: TGCAGCGTTCGGTTCAGTGGGAATGAAGCTTTCTTT
CDR3aa: CSVRFSGNEAFF

v_gene: TRBV29-1
abundance: NA
d_gene: NA
j_gene: TRBJ1-6
CDR3nt: TGCAGCGTTGCCAAGGACAGAGAAACATCCCTCCACTTT
CDR3aa: CSVAKDRETSLHF

v_gene: TRBV7-9
abundance: many
d_gene: NA
j_gene: TRBJ2-3
CDR3nt: TGTGCCAGCAGCACCATTACCGGCACAGATACGCAGTATTTT
CDR3aa: CASSTITGTDTQYF

v_gene: TRBV14
abundance: NA
d_gene: NA
j_gene: TRBJ2-7
CDR3nt: TGTGCCAGCAGCCAAGGCTCGGGAAGTGAGCGGTACTTC
CDR3aa: CASSQGSGSERYF

v_gene: TRBV10-3
abundance: NA
d_gene: NA
j_gene: TRBJ2-7
CDR3nt: TGTGCCATCAGTGAGGCGCTTGTAGGGGGAAGGTTCTACGAGCAGTACTTC
CDR3aa: CAISEALVGGRFYEQYF

v_gene: TRBV12-3/TRBV12-4
abundance: NA
d_gene: NA
j_gene: TRBJ1-2
CDR3nt: TGTGCCAGCAGTTCCACAGGCTTCTGCTACACCTTC
CDR3aa: CASSSTGFCYTF

v_gene: TRBV5-4
abundance: few
d_gene: TRBD2
j_gene: TRBJ2-2
CDR3nt: TGTGCCAGCACACAAGGGACTAGCCGCACCGGGGAGCTGTTTTTT
CDR3aa: CASTQGTSRTGELFF

v_gene: TRBV30
abundance: NA
d_gene: NA
j_gene: TRBJ1-5
CDR3nt: TGTGCCTGGAGTGTCCCCTCGTCACAGGGTAACAATCAGCCCCAGCATTTT
CDR3aa: CAWSVPSSQGNNQPQHF

v_gene: TRBV7-8
abundance: NA
d_gene: NA
j_gene: TRBJ2-7
CDR3nt: TGTGCCAGCTCACTCCAGAGCTACTACAATGAGCAGTACTTC
CDR3aa: CASSLQSYYNEQYF

v_gene: TRBV20-1
abundance: few
d_gene: NA
j_gene: TRBJ1-2
CDR3nt: TGCAGTGCGCAAGACCTCTTTGGATTATATGGCTACGCCTTC
CDR3aa: CSAQDLFGLYGYAF

v_gene: TRBV30
abundance: few
d_gene: NA
j_gene: TRBJ1-4
CDR3nt: TGTGCCTGGAGAAATAGGGCCCTAAGGGGTGAAAAACTGTTTTTT
CDR3aa: CAWRNRALRGEKLFF

v_gene: TRBV29-1
abundance: many
d_gene: NA
j_gene: TRBJ2-7
CDR3nt: TGCAGCGTTGTCTCAGGGGGGTCCTACGAGCAGTACTTC
CDR3aa: CSVVSGGSYEQYF

v_gene: TRBV20-1
abundance: NA
d_gene: NA
j_gene: TRBJ1-2
CDR3nt: TGCAGTGCTAGAACCCAAGGGAAGAACAGGGACTATGTCTACACCTTC
CDR3aa: CSARTQGKNRDYVYTF

v_gene: TRBV28
abundance: many
d_gene: NA
j_gene: TRBJ2-6
CDR3nt: TGTGCCAGCAGTGAGAGCTCTGGGGCCAACGTCCTGACTTTC
CDR3aa: CASSESSGANVLTF

v_gene: TRBV14
abundance: many
d_gene: NA
j_gene: TRBJ2-3
CDR3nt: TGTGCCAGCAGCCAGGAAGTTTGGGGAGGAACAGATACGCAGTATTTT
CDR3aa: CASSQEVWGGTDTQYF

v_gene: TRBV11-2
abundance: once
d_gene: NA
j_gene: TRBJ2-3
CDR3nt: TGTGCCAGCAGCTTACCAGGGAATCCTAGCACAGATACGCAGTATTTT
CDR3aa: CASSLPGNPSTDTQYF

v_gene: TRBV11-2
abundance: few
d_gene: TRBD1
j_gene: TRBJ2-3
CDR3nt: TGTGCCAGCAGCTTACAGGGGGCGATGACAGATACGCAGTATTTT
CDR3aa: CASSLQGAMTDTQYF